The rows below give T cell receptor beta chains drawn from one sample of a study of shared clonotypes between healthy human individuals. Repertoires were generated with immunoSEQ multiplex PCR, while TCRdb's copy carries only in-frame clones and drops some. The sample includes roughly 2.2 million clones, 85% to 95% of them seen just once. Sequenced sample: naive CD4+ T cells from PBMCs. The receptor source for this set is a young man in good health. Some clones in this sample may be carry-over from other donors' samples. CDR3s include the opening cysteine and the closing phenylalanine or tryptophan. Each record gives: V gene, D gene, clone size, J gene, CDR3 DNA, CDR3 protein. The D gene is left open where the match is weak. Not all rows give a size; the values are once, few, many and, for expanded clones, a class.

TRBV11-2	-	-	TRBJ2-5	TGTGCCAGCAGCGCGAACGGCCCGTACGGGGGAGAGCAAGAGACCCAGTACTTC	CASSANGPYGGEQETQYF
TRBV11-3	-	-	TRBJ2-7	TGTGCCAGCAGCTTAGAAGGGAGCTACGAGCAGTACTTC	CASSLEGSYEQYF
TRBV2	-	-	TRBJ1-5	TGTGCCAGCAGTGAAGGTGGGGTGCCGCCCCAGCATTTT	CASSEGGVPPQHF
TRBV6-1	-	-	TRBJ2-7	TGTGCCAGCAGTAGGGACGGCGTCGGGTACGAGCAGTACTTC	CASSRDGVGYEQYF
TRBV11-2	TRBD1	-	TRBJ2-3	TGTGCCAGCAGCTTAGATATAGGGACAGGGGGCTTAACAGATACGCAGTATTTT	CASSLDIGTGGLTDTQYF
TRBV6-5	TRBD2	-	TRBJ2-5	TGTGCCAGCAGACCCTGGACTAGCTGGGAGACCCAGTACTTC	CASRPWTSWETQYF
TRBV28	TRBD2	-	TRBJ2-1	TGTGCCAGCAGCCATCTAGCGGGAGCCAGCTCCTACAATGAGCAGTTCTTC	CASSHLAGASSYNEQFF
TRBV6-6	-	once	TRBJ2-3	TGTGCCAGCATTCTAGCCAGGAGCACAGATACGCAGTATTTT	CASILARSTDTQYF
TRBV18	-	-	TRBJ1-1	TGTGCCAGCTCACTGGGACGGACGGGAAACACTGAAGCTTTCTTT	CASSLGRTGNTEAFF
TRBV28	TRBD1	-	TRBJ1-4	TGTGCCAGCAGTTTAAGGGCAGGGGGCCGTGGGGTAGAAAAACTGTTTTTT	CASSLRAGGRGVEKLFF
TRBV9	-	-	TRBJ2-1	TGTGCCAGCAGCGTAGGGGGGAACAATGAGCAGTTCTTC	CASSVGGNNEQFF
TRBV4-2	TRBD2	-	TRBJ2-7	TGTGCCAGTCGCCGCGGACTAGCGGGAGGCCAAAGCTCCTACGAGCAGTACTTC	CASRRGLAGGQSSYEQYF
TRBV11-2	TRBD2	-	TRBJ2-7	TGTGCCAGCAGCTCCCAGGGTAGCGGGAAGTACGAGCAGTACTTC	CASSSQGSGKYEQYF
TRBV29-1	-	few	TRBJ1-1	TGCAGCGTTGATTACGGGAGAAACACTGAAGCTTTCTTT	CSVDYGRNTEAFF
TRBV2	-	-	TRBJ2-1	TGTGCCAGCAGTGATGTGCGGGACGTTAGGAATGAGCAGTTCTTC	CASSDVRDVRNEQFF
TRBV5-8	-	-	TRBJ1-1	TGTGCCAGCAGCCGGTTCCGGGGCACTGAAGCTTTCTTT	CASSRFRGTEAFF